Detailed here is one T cell receptor (beta chain). Its specificity is not known. This CDR3 has 16 residues. Trimming removed 0 bases from V and 5 bases from J; junction bases left unmatched: 9. Germline assignment: CDR1 SGHTA and CDR2 FQGNSA. These data belong to a study of blood T cells in healthy people across ages. Study outcomes and limitations: Versus aged donors, long-lived donors had higher diversity and more naive CD4+ cells.

Combining a sample-barcoded 5' primer with a J-beta primer mix, a second PCR ran for about 7 to 11 cycles. TCRdb processed the 5' RACE reads anew with MiXCR; each CDR3 protein has one entry. The table records fewer than 750,000 distinct CDR3 sequences, 52% of them present only once. The sample was blood. This receptor was obtained from a woman of 80 years or more in good health. The chain recombines TRBV7-2 with TRBJ2-5, with TRBD2 identical over 7 bases. The CDR3 here is CASSLAPAGYGETQYF. The CDR3 region has the DNA TGTGCCAGCAGCTTAGCGCCAGCGGGGTATGGGGAGACCCAGTACTTC. The full variable domain, in which reference TRBV7-2 and TRBJ2-5 provide the parts outside the CDR3, is GAGVSQSPSNKVTEKGKDVELRCDPISGHTALYWYRQSLGQGLEFLIYFQGNSAPDKSGLPSDRFSAERTGGSVSTLTIQRTQQEDSAVYLCASSLAPAGYGETQYFGPGTRLLVL.